This T cell receptor beta chain is from a study of Graves' ophthalmopathy and Graves' hyperthyroidism. Trimming pared 1 base from V and 1 base from J, leaving 7 bases between. The CDR3 consists of 14 residues. CDR1 and CDR2 (germline): SEHNR, FQNEAQ (reference sequence). This clonotype appeared many times. TCR beta CDR3 regions were amplified from RNA transcripts. HTBI primers primed a first-round RT-PCR, and a second-round multiplex PCR followed. TCRdb itself ran the multiplex PCR reads through MiXCR, one entry per CDR3 protein. The top ten clones hold 2.5% to 3.5% of a sample with over 650,000 distinct CDR3 sequences, about two fifths of them seen once.

V is TRBV7-9 and J is TRBJ1-1; no firm D call. Sequencing was performed on peripheral blood. The origin of this receptor is an adult man with Graves' ophthalmopathy. As DNA, the CDR3 is TGTGCCAGCAGCTTAGGGGAAGCGAACACTGAAGCTTTCTTT. Its protein product is CASSLGEANTEAFF.